These T cell receptor beta chains were read from a single sample in a study of metastatic and nonmetastatic thyroid tumors. MiXCR re-clonotyped the PCR reads for TCRdb. In the table there are some 16,000 clones, about 12% of which are singletons. The sequencing input was tumor tissue. These receptors originate from a female donor with papillary thyroid cancer or a benign thyroid nodule (not recorded which). Some clones in this sample may be carry-over from other donors' samples. Both conserved end residues are part of each CDR3. A D gene is named only where the DNA matches it firmly. Clone size is not always given. Where it is, it says once, few, many or a class for expanded clones.

clone_size j_call d_call v_call cdr3_length cdr3_nt cdr3_aa
- TRBJ2-7 TRBD2 TRBV28 15 TGTGCCAGCAGGTTGACGGCTAGCGGGTCATACGAGCAGTACTTC CASRLTASGSYEQYF
few TRBJ2-1 - TRBV6-6 13 TGTGCCAGCAGTTACTCCCATGTATATGAGCAGTTCTTC CASSYSHVYEQFF
large TRBJ1-5 - TRBV6-2/TRBV6-3 15 TGTGCCAGCAGTTACCGTGGGGACAGCAATCAGCCCCAGCATTTT CASSYRGDSNQPQHF
- TRBJ2-5 TRBD2 TRBV6-1 15 TGTGCCAGCAGCCGGGGGGGCAGGTCTCTTGGGGCCCAGTACTTC CASSRGGRSLGAQYF
many TRBJ2-2 - TRBV7-6 16 TGTGCCAGCAGCCTCCGTGCGGCTAGGGACACCGGGGAGCTGTTTTTT CASSLRAARDTGELFF
- TRBJ2-3 TRBD1 TRBV3-1 17 TGTGCCAGCAGCCAAGGGGAACTAGAGGGGGCCGGAGATACGCAGTATTTT CASSQGELEGAGDTQYF
many TRBJ2-1 TRBD2 TRBV5-1 14 TGCGCCAGCAGCTTGGATGGTAGCGGGAATGAGCAGTTCTTC CASSLDGSGNEQFF
many TRBJ2-7 - TRBV6-5 15 TGTGCCAGCAGTTACTCGATTGGTGATGCATACGAGCAGTACTTC CASSYSIGDAYEQYF
many TRBJ2-1 TRBD2 TRBV24-1 16 TGTGCCACCAGTGTCACGGGGGGTGCTGCCTACAATGAGCAGTTCTTC CATSVTGGAAYNEQFF
medium-sized TRBJ1-6 - TRBV28 19 TGTGCCAGCAGTACACCTTTTCTCGTGGTCGGTACCTATAATTCACCCCTCCACTTT CASSTPFLVVGTYNSPLHF
- TRBJ1-1 - TRBV6-5 14 TGTGCCAGCAGTTACTCGTTGATGAACACTGAAGCTTTCTTT CASSYSLMNTEAFF
many TRBJ1-1 TRBD1 TRBV3-1 14 TGTGCCAGCAAGCGCCAGGGGGGTCGAACTGAAGCTTTCTTT CASKRQGGRTEAFF
many TRBJ1-1 TRBD1 TRBV28 14 TGTGCCAGCAGTCCGGGACAGGTGAACACTGAAGCTTTCTTT CASSPGQVNTEAFF
many TRBJ2-7 TRBD1 TRBV15 15 TGTGCCACCAGCAGCCCGGGACAGGGGTCGGACGAGCAGTACTTC CATSSPGQGSDEQYF
many TRBJ2-7 TRBD2 TRBV6-1 17 TGTGCCAGCAGTTCCGCCCTAGCGGGGGGGAGCTCCTACGAGCAGTACTTC CASSSALAGGSSYEQYF
many TRBJ2-2 - TRBV12-5 15 TGTGCTAGTGGTTTGAGGGGGACCAACACCGGGGAGCTGTTTTTT CASGLRGTNTGELFF
many TRBJ1-1 - TRBV20-1 12 TGCAGTGCTGTATGGATTCATCCGGAAGCTTTCTTT CSAVWIHPEAFF
many TRBJ1-1 - TRBV2 15 TGTGCCAGCAGTGAACACAGGGCCTCGAACACTGAAGCTTTCTTT CASSEHRASNTEAFF
- TRBJ2-3 TRBD1 TRBV30 15 TGTGCCTGGACCTCGACAGGGTCCCGCACAGATACGCAGTATTTT CAWTSTGSRTDTQYF
many TRBJ1-5 - TRBV6-1 12 TGTGCCAGCACACTGGGGGGACAGCCCCAGCATTTT CASTLGGQPQHF
medium-sized TRBJ1-1 TRBD1 TRBV6-1 13 TGTGCCAGCTCGGGACAGGTGAACACTGAAGCTTTCTTT CASSGQVNTEAFF
medium-sized TRBJ1-6 - TRBV6-5 12 TGTGCCAGCAGTTACCTACGAGAGGCCCTCCACTTT CASSYLREALHF
many TRBJ2-6 - TRBV10-3 18 TGTGCCATCAGCCACGGAGGCGGAAGGGGTCCTGGGGCCAACGTCCTGACTTTC CAISHGGGRGPGANVLTF
few TRBJ1-6 TRBD1 TRBV28 17 TGTGCCAGCAGCTTTCCCCCCAGGACAGGGGGTAATTCACCCCTCCACTTT CASSFPPRTGGNSPLHF
- TRBJ1-3 TRBD1 TRBV6-5 13 TGTGTCAGCAGTTACTCGGACAGGGCGGTATGGCATTTT CVSSYSDRAVWHF
- TRBJ1-1 - TRBV30 13 TGTGCCTGGAGTGGACAGTCCAACACTGAAGCTTTCTTT CAWSGQSNTEAFF
many TRBJ1-1 - TRBV12-3/TRBV12-4 14 TGTGCCAGCAGTTTTGCGCCGATGGACACTGAAGCTTTCTTT CASSFAPMDTEAFF
medium-sized TRBJ2-7 - TRBV5-1 14 TGCGCCAGCAGCGTAAACCGGGCCCCCTACGAGCAGTACTTC CASSVNRAPYEQYF
many TRBJ1-5 - TRBV5-1 15 TGCGCCAGCAGCCCACCGACAGGCCGAAATGAGCCCCAGCATTTT CASSPPTGRNEPQHF
many TRBJ1-5 - TRBV19 15 TGTGCCAGTAGTATTCCAGGGTTAGGAAATCAGCCCCAGCATTTT CASSIPGLGNQPQHF
many TRBJ1-5 TRBD1 TRBV4-2 16 TGTGCCAGCAGCCCGAGCGACAGGGGGCGAAATCAGCCCCAGCATTTT CASSPSDRGRNQPQHF
many TRBJ1-5 TRBD1 TRBV11-1 16 TGTGCCAGCAGCTTACAGGGACAGGATAGCAATCAGCCCCAGCATTTT CASSLQGQDSNQPQHF
many TRBJ2-3 - TRBV10-1 15 TGCGCCACCACAGAAGTACCCGGAATCACAGATACGCAGTATTTT CATTEVPGITDTQYF
many TRBJ2-2 - TRBV6-4 13 TGTGCCAGCAGTGAGAAGGATACCGGGGAGCTGTTTTTT CASSEKDTGELFF
many TRBJ1-2 - TRBV5-1 12 TGCGCCAGCAGCGCGGGCTTTAGAGGCTACACCTTC CASSAGFRGYTF
many TRBJ1-4 - TRBV7-9 13 TGTGCCAGCAGCTCCTACCTCGGCGAAAAACTGTTTTTT CASSSYLGEKLFF
many TRBJ2-3 - TRBV6-5 16 TGTGCCAGCAGCCACCCTGGTGGGGGGGCGTTGGATACGCAGTATTTT CASSHPGGGALDTQYF
many TRBJ1-3 - TRBV6-2/TRBV6-3 16 TGTGCCAGCAAACGGGAGGTTGCCGACTCTGGAAACACCATATATTTT CASKREVADSGNTIYF
many TRBJ1-2 - TRBV6-5 14 TGTGCTAGCAGTTACTCCGACTTCAACTATGGCTACACCTTC CASSYSDFNYGYTF
many TRBJ2-7 - TRBV25-1 15 TGTGCCAGCAGGGCCCCCGGGGCCGCGAGAAGCGAGCAGTACTTC CASRAPGAARSEQYF
- TRBJ2-7 - TRBV5-1 14 TGCGCCAGCAGCCCTGGACATTCCTCCTACGAGCAGTACTTC CASSPGHSSYEQYF
few TRBJ1-3 - TRBV25-1 14 TGTGCCAGCAGTGATAGGGGTCGGATGAACACCATATATTTT CASSDRGRMNTIYF
- TRBJ1-1 - TRBV20-1 12 TGCAGTGCCACCCCGAGTGGGACAGAAGCTTTCTTT CSATPSGTEAFF
few TRBJ2-2 - TRBV4-3 13 TGCGCCAGCAGCCAAGATCGGATAGGGGAGCTGTTTTTT CASSQDRIGELFF
many TRBJ2-1 - TRBV2 13 TGTGCCAGCAAAGTACTAGAGGCCAATGAGCAGTTCTTC CASKVLEANEQFF